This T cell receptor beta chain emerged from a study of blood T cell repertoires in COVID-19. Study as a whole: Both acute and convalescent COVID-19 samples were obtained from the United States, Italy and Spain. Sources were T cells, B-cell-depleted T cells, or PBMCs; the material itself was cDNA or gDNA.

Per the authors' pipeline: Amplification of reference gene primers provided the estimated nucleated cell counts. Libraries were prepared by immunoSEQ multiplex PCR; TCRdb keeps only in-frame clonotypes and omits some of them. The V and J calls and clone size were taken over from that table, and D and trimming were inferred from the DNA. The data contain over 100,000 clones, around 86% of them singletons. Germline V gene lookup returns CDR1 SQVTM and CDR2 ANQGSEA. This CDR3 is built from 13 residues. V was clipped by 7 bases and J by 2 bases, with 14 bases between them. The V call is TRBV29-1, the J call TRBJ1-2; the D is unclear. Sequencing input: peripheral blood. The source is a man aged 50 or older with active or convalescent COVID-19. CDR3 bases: TGCAGCGGACTTTTGGGGAGCAACTATGGCTACACCTTC. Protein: CSGLLGSNYGYTF.